The sequence of this T cell receptor (beta chain) was determined in a study of shared clonotypes between healthy human individuals. The table lists this clone with a count of one. TCRdb's copy holds only in-frame clones and misses some; the assay was immunoSEQ multiplex PCR. Altogether more than 2,000,000 clones are present, roughly nine tenths being singletons, with the ten largest covering around 0.14%. This CDR3 comprises 16 residues. The V gene end was trimmed by 2 bases and the J gene end by 6 bases; junction bases not matched to a gene: 9. CDR1 is SGHTA, CDR2 FQGTGA, per germline. The rearrangement links TRBV7-3 to TRBJ2-1, with 8 bases that match TRBD2. Sample: naive CD4+ T cells sorted from blood. The subset: CD45RA+ positively selected. The receptor's source is a man between 18 and 35 years old in good health. The CDR3 DNA follows: TGTGCCAGCAGCTTAGAGGCCGGGGGGGCGATCAATGAGCAGTTCTTC. It encodes CASSLEAGGAINEQFF.